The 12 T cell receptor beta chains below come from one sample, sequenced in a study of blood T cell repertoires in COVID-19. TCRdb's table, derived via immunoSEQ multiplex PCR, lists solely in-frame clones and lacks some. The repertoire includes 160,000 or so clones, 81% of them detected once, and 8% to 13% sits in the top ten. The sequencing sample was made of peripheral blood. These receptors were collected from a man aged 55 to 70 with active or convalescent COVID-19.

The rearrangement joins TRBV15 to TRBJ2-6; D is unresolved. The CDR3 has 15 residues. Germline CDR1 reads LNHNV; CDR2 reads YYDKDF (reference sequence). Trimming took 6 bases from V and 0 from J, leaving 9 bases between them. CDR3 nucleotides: TGTGCCACCAGTATTACTGGCTCTGGGGCCAACGTCCTGACTTTC. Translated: CATSITGSGANVLTF.

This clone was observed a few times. The CDR3 is CASRGLVSYNEQFF. The CDR3 nucleotides read TGTGCCAGCAGGGGGCTTGTCTCCTACAATGAGCAGTTCTTC. The gene calls are TRBV28 and TRBJ2-1, with D maybe TRBD1 (5 bases). The V end lost 6 bases, the J end lost 0 bases, and 9 bases lay between the germline ends. Germline CDR1 reads MDHEN; CDR2 reads SYDVKM. This CDR3 has 14 residues.

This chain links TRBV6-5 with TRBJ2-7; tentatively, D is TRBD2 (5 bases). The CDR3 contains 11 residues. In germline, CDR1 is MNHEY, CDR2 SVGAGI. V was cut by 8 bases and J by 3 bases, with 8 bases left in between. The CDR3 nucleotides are TGTGCCAGCCGAGGGCACTACGAGCAGTACTTC. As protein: CASRGHYEQYF.

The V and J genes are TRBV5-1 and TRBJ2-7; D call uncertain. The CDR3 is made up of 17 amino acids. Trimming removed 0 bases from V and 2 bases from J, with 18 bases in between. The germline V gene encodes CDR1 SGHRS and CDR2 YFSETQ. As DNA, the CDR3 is TGCGCCAGCAGCTTGGGCACCTTGGCAGTGCGGCCCTACGAGCAGTACTTC. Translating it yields CASSLGTLAVRPYEQYF.

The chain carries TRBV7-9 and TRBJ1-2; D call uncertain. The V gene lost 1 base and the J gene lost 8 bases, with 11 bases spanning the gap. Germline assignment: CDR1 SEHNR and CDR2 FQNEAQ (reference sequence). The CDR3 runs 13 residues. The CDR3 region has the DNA TGTGCCAGCAGCTTAGACGAGATCTCCGGCTACACCTTC. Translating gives CASSLDEISGYTF.

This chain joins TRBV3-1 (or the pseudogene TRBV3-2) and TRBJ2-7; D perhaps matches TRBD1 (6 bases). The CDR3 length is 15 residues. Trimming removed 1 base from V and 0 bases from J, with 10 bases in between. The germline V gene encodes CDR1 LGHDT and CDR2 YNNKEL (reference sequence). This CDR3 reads CASSQAGTLSYEQYF. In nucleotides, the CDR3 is TGTGCCAGCAGCCAAGCCGGGACACTCTCCTACGAGCAGTACTTC.

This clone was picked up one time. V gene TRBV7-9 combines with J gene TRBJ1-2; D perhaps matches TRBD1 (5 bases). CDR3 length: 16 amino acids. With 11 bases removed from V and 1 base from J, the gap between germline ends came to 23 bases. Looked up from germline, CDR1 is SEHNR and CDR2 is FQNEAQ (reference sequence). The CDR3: CAGTKREGTYNYGYTF. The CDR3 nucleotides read TGTGCCGGGACGAAACGGGAAGGGACTTATAACTATGGCTACACCTTC.

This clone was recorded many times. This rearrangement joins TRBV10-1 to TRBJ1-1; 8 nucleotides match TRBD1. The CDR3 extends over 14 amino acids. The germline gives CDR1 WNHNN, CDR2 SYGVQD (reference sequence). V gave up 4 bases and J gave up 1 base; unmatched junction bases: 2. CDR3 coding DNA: TGCGCCAGCAGTGCCGGGACAGGGAACACTGAAGCTTTCTTT. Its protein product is CASSAGTGNTEAFF.

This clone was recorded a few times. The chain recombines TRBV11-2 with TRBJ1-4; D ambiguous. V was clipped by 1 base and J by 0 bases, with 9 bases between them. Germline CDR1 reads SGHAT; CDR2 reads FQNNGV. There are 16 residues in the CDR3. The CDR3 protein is CASSLVRIATNEKLFF. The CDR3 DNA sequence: TGTGCCAGCAGCTTAGTCAGGATTGCAACTAATGAAAAACTGTTTTTT.

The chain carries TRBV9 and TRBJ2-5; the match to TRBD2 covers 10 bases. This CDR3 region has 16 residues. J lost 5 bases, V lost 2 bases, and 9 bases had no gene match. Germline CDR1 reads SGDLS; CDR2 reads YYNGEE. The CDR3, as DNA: TGTGCCAGCAGCGTCGGGAGGGCTAGCGGGAGTGAGACCCAGTACTTC. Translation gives CASSVGRASGSETQYF.

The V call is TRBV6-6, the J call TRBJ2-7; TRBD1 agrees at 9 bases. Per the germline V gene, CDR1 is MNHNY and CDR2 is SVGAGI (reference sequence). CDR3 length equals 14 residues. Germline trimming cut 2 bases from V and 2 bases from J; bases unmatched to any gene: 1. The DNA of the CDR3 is TGTGCCAGCAGTTACGGACAGGGGACCTACGAGCAGTACTTC. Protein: CASSYGQGTYEQYF.

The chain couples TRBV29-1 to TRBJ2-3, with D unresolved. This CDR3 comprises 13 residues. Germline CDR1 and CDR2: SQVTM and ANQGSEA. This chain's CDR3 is CTLSTPPPDTQYF. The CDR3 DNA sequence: TGCACTCTCTCCACTCCTCCCCCAGATACGCAGTATTTT.